In this sample, the clone carrying this T cell receptor (beta chain) turned up many times. Antigen: not known. The sample originates from a study of identical twins. The study's findings and limits: Among out-of-frame alpha sequences shared by twins, low generation probability occurred in excess. Twin pairs had excess sharing that was weaker in beta out-of-frame sequences. With abundant cord blood beta clonotypes, insertions were fewer; memory repertoires showed no such pattern.

The ends lost 6 bases at V and 5 bases at J; junction bases unmatched: 8. This CDR3 has 15 residues. Germline V lookup: CDR1 MDHEN, CDR2 SYDVKM. The authors used template switching to add a universal primer site and gave cDNA unique molecular identifiers. TCRdb passed the 5' RACE reads through MiXCR, listing each CDR3 protein once. The top ten clones hold 9% to 15% of a sample with a few hundred thousand distinct CDR3 sequences, approximately 17% of them seen once. The V call is TRBV28, the J call TRBJ2-3; the match to TRBD1 covers 10 bases. This TCR came from a man aged 45-65 years in good health. Sequenced material: naive T cells sorted from blood. Here the CDR3 DNA reads TGTGCCAGCAGGGGGACAGGGGCTTTGCTAGATACGCAGTATTTT. Protein: CASRGTGALLDTQYF.